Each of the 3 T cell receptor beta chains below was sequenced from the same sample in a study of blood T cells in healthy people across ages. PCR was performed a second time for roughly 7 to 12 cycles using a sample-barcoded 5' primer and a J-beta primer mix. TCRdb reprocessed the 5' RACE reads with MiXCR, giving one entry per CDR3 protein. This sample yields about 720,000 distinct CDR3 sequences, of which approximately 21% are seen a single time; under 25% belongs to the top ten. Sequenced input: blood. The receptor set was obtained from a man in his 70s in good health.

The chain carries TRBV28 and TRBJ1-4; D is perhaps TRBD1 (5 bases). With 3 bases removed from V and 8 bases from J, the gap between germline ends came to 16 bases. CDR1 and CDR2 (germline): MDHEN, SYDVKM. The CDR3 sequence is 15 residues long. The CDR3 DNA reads TGTGCCAGCAGTTTCCAACCGGGGCGTACCGAAAAACTGTTTTTT. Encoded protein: CASSFQPGRTEKLFF.

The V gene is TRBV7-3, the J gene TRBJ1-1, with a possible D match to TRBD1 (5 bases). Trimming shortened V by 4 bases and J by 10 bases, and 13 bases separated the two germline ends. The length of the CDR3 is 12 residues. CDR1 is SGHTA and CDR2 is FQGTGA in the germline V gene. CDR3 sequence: CASSSTQGAAFF. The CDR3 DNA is TGTGCCAGCAGCTCCACTCAGGGTGCAGCTTTCTTT.

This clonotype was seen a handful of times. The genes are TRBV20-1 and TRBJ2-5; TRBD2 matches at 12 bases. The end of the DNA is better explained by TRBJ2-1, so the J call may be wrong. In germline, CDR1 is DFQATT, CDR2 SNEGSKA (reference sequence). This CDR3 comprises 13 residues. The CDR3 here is CSARTSGVVEQFF. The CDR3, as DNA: TGCAGTGCTCGGACTAGCGGGGTTGTGGAGCAGTTCTTC.